Only one count was recorded for the clone carrying this TCR beta chain. This sample is drawn from a study of T cell responses to AZD1222 COVID-19 vaccine. Assay used: immunoSEQ multiplex PCR; TCRdb lists only in-frame clones, some missing. Counted here are about 180,000 clones, about 93% occurring once; the ten biggest clones make up around 0.93%. Germline V gene sequence: CDR1 LNHDA, CDR2 SQIVND (reference sequence). The CDR3 loop spans 15 amino acids. V shed 6 bases and J shed 5 bases, with 14 bases lying between them. The TCR originated in an adult who received the MenACWY meningococcal vaccine as a control. Source: peripheral blood, taken 28 days after the second dose of the MenACWY control vaccine. The chain links TRBV19 to TRBJ1-6; no firm D call. The CDR3 region is CASSPRTRDNSPLHF. Here the CDR3 DNA reads TGTGCCAGTAGCCCACGAACAAGGGATAATTCACCCCTCCACTTT.